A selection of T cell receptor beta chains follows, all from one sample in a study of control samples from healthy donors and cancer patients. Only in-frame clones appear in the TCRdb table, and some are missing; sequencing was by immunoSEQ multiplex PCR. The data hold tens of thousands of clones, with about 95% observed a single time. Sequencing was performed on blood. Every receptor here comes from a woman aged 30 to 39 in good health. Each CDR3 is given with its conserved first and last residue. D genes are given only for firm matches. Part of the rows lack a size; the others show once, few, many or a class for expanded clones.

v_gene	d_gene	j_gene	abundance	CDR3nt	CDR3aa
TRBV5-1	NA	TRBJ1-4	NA	TGCGCCAGCAGCTCGGGTTTAAGACTGGTTAATGAAAAACTGTTTTTT	CASSSGLRLVNEKLFF
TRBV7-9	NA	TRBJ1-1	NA	TGTGCCAGCAGCTTAGTTGGAACAGTCGGCACTGAAGCTTTCTTT	CASSLVGTVGTEAFF
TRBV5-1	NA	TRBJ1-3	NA	TGCGCCAGCAGCGCGACAGTAAGCGGAAACACCATATATTTT	CASSATVSGNTIYF
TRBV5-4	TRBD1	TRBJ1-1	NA	TGTGCCAGCAGCTTGAACAGGGGAACTGAAGCTTTCTTT	CASSLNRGTEAFF
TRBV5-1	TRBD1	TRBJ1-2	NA	TGCGCCAGCAGCCCCGGACAGGGGATGTTTTATGGCTACACCTTC	CASSPGQGMFYGYTF
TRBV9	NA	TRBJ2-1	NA	TGTGCCAGCAGCGGGCAGGGGAATTCCTACAATGAGCAGTTCTTC	CASSGQGNSYNEQFF
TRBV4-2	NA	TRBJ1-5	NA	TGTGCCAGCAGCCGAGCAGCTAGCAATCAGCCCCAGCATTTT	CASSRAASNQPQHF
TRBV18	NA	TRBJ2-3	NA	TGTGCCAGCTCACCATTTCAAGAGTTAGATACGCAGTATTTT	CASSPFQELDTQYF
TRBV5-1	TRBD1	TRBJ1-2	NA	TGCGCCAGCAGCTTGTTTGGGACAGGGGGTCGTGGCTACACCTTC	CASSLFGTGGRGYTF
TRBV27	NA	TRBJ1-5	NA	TGTGCCAGCAGTTTATCGGGGCCCTTCGCCGGATTATCGGATCAGCCCCAGCATTTT	CASSLSGPFAGLSDQPQHF
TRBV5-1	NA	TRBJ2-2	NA	TGCGCGACTACAGGGTCGAACACCGGGGAGCTGTTTTTT	CATTGSNTGELFF
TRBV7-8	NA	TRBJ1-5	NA	TGTGCCAGCAGCTTAGGGAGGAACCAGCCCCAGCATTTT	CASSLGRNQPQHF
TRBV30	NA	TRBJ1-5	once	TGTGCCTGGAGTGTAGTGGTTAGGGGTCAGCCCCAGCATTTT	CAWSVVVRGQPQHF
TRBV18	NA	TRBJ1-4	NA	TGTGCCAGCTCACCACGGACCTCAACTAATGAAAAACTGTTTTTT	CASSPRTSTNEKLFF
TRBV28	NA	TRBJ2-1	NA	TGTGCCAGCAGTTTATCCCGGGTACAGTTCTTC	CASSLSRVQFF
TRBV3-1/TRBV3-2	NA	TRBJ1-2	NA	TGTGCCAGCAGCCACCTTGGACAGACCGCCTCCCATGGCTACACCTTC	CASSHLGQTASHGYTF
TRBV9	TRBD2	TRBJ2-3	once	TGTGCCAGCAGCGTAACTCTAGCGGGGGGGCCAACAGATACGCAGTATTTT	CASSVTLAGGPTDTQYF
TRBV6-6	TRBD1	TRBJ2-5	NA	TGTGCCAGCAGTTCCCGGGACAGGGGACAAGAGACCCAGTACTTC	CASSSRDRGQETQYF
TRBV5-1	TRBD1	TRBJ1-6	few	TGCGCCAGCAGCGTAGGACAGGGCTTGGGTCCCCTCCACTTT	CASSVGQGLGPLHF
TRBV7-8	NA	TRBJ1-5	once	TGTGCCAGCAGCTTAGTCGGTCAGCCCCAGCATTTT	CASSLVGQPQHF
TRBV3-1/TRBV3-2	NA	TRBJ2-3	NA	TGTGCCAGCAGCCAGCTACAAGATACGCAGTATTTT	CASSQLQDTQYF
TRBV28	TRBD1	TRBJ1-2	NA	TGTGCCAGCAATACGGGACAGGGCTCCTATGGCTACACCTTC	CASNTGQGSYGYTF
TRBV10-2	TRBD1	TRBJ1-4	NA	TGCGCCAGCACGCACAGGGGGTCATCAACTAATGAAAAACTGTTTTTT	CASTHRGSSTNEKLFF
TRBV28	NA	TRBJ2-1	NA	TGTGCCAGCGGGCGGGGCAGTTCCTACAATGAGCAGTTCTTC	CASGRGSSYNEQFF
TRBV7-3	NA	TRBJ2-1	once	TGTGCCAGCAGCTCAAATCAGGGAAGGGGTGAGCAGTTCTTC	CASSSNQGRGEQFF
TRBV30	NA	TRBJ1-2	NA	TGTGCCTGGAGTGTAATAGGCTATGGCTACACCTTC	CAWSVIGYGYTF
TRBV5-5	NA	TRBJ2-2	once	TGTGCCAGCAGCTTCCCGGGAGTCGGGGAGCTGTTTTTT	CASSFPGVGELFF